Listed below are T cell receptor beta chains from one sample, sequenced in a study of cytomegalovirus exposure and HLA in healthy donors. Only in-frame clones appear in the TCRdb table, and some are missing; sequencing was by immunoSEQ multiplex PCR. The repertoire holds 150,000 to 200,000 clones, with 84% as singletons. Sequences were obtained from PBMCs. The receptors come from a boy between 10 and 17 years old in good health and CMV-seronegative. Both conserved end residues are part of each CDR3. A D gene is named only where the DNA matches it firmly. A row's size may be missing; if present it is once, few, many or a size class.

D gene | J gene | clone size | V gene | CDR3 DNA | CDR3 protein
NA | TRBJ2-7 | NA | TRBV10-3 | TGTGCCATCAGACAGGGTGGAGACGAGCAGTACTTC | CAIRQGGDEQYF
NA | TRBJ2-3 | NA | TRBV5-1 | TGCGCCAGCAGCTTGGTACAGGGTGGCACAGATACGCAGTATTTT | CASSLVQGGTDTQYF
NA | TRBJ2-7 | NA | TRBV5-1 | TGCGCCAGCAGCTTGGGGCAGGTGTCCTCCTACGAGCAGTACTTC | CASSLGQVSSYEQYF
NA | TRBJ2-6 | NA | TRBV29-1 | TGCAGCGTTGAAGATCGAAAGGGGCAGACTGGGGCCAACGTCCTGACTTTC | CSVEDRKGQTGANVLTF
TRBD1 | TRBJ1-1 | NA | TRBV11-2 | TGTGCCAGCAGCCTCCGGACAGGGGTAACTGAAGCTTTCTTT | CASSLRTGVTEAFF
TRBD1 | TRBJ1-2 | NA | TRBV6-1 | TGTGCCAGCTCGGACAGGGTCTATGGCTACACCTTC | CASSDRVYGYTF
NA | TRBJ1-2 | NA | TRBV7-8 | TGTGCCAGCAGCGATGGGGCCGGAAACTATGGCTACACCTTC | CASSDGAGNYGYTF
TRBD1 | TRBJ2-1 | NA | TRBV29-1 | TGCAGCGTTGGACAGGGGGCGGCGAATGAGCAGTTCTTC | CSVGQGAANEQFF
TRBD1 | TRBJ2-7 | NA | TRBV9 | TGTGCCAGCAGCCCGACAGGGAACTCCTACGAGCAGTACTTC | CASSPTGNSYEQYF
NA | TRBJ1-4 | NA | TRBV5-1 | TGCGCCAGCAGCTACAGGGTGGGTGAAAAACTGTTTTTT | CASSYRVGEKLFF
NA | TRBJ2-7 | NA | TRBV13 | TGTGCCAGCAGCTGGACTGGGGGGAAGCAGTACTTC | CASSWTGGKQYF
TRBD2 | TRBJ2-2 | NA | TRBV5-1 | TGCGCCAGCAGCTTGAGACTAGCGGGGGCAGGAGCCGGGGAGCTGTTTTTT | CASSLRLAGAGAGELFF
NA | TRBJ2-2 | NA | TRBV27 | TGTGCCAGCAGTTCCCCGTCGCAGGGATACACCGGGGAGCTGTTTTTT | CASSSPSQGYTGELFF
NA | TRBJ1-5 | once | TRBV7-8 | TGTGCCAGCAGCTTTCCAGGGCCCAATCAGCCCCAGCATTTT | CASSFPGPNQPQHF
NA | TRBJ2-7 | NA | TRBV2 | TGTGCCAGCAGTGTCCTAAGCCACGAGCAGTACTTC | CASSVLSHEQYF
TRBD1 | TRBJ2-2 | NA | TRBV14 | TGTGCCAGCAGCCCTGTGGACAGGGGGCTTATCGGGGAGCTGTTTTTT | CASSPVDRGLIGELFF
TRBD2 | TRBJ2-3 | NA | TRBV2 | TGTGCCAGCCCCCGGGGGGACCGGGGGGGCCGCACAGATACGCAGTATTTT | CASPRGDRGGRTDTQYF